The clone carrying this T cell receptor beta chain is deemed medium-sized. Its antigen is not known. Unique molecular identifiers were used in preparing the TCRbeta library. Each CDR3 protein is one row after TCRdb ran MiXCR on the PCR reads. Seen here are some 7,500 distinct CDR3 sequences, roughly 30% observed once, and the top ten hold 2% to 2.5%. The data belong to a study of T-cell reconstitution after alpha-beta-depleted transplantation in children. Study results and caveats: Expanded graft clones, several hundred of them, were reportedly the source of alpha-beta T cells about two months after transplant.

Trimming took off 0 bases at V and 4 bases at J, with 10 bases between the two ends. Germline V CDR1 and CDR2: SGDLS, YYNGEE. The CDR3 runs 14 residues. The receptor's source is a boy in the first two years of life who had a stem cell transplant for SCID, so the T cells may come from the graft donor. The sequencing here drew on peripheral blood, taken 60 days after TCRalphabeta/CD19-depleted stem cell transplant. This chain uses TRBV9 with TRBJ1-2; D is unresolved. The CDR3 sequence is CASSVEPGSYGYTF. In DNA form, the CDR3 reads TGTGCCAGCAGCGTAGAGCCGGGAAGCTATGGCTACACCTTC.